This TCR beta chain is from a study of shared clonotypes between healthy human individuals. Assay runs were performed at deep level. Measured with immunoSEQ multiplex PCR; TCRdb has only the in-frame clones, and not every one. The sample includes some 2.3 million clones, approximately 95% seen only once; the top ten take about 0.41%. Findings and caveats of the study: Among four donors, roughly 5% of naive CD4 clonotypes were found in common.

Comment on this clone: What it binds is unknown.

Germline assignment: CDR1 KGHSH and CDR2 LQKENI. Unmatched junction bases numbered 7, after V lost 2 bases and J lost 5 bases. CDR3 size: 17 residues. The TCR originated in a man between 18 and 35 years old in good health. Some clones in this sample may be carry-over from other donors' samples. Sequencing input: naive CD4+ T cells from PBMCs. Subset in this sample: CD45RA+ positively selected. The V and J genes are TRBV18 and TRBJ1-5; 12 positions match TRBD1. CDR3 nucleotide sequence: TGTGCCAGCTCACCATTTACAGGGACAGGGGGCGATCAGCCCCAGCATTTT. Its translation: CASSPFTGTGGDQPQHF.